The sequence of this T cell receptor (beta chain) was determined in a study of vaccination effects on CD4 cells after COVID-19. Culturing for approximately 10 days preceded CD4+ T cell isolation. A positive SARS-CoV-2 PCR test fell between March and December 2020. Participants were vaccinated with two doses of either the BNT162b2 or mRNA-1273 vaccine. Some clones are missing from TCRdb's copy, which holds only in-frame ones; the method was immunoSEQ multiplex PCR. The sample consists of tens of thousands of clones, less than 85% of them appearing once. The CDR3 has 15 amino acids. The germline V and J ends were trimmed by 0 bases and 4 bases, with 9 bases remaining between them. CDR1 is SGHDN and CDR2 is FVKESK in the germline V gene. Details on this clone: Its target is unknown.

This chain joins TRBV14 and TRBJ2-2; D remains unclear. This clonotype originated in a human donor who had a prior SARS-CoV-2 infection. The material sequenced was CD4+ T cells from PBMCs cultured without peptide, taken after COVID-19 vaccination. CDR3 sequence (DNA): TGTGCCAGCAGCCAAGAACGAGTATTCACCGGGGAGCTGTTTTTT. Translating gives CASSQERVFTGELFF.